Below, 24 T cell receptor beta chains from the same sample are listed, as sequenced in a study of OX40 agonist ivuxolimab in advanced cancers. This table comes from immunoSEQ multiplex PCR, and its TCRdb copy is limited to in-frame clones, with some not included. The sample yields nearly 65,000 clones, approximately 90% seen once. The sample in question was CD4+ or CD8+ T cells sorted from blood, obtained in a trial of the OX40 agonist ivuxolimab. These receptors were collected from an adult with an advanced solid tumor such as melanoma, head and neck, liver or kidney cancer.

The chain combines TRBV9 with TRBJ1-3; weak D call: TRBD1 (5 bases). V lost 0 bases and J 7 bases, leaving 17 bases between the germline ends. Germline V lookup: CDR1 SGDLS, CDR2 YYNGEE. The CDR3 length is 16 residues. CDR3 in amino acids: CASSVGSLRQSNTIYF. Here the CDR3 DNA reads TGTGCCAGCAGCGTAGGGTCCCTTAGACAGAGTAACACCATATATTTT. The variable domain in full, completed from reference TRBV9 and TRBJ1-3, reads DSGVTQTPKHLITATGQRVTLRCSPRSGDLSVYWYQQSLDQGLQFLIQYYNGEERAKGNILERFSAQQFPDLHSELNLSSLELGDSALYFCASSVGSLRQSNTIYFGEGSWLTVV.

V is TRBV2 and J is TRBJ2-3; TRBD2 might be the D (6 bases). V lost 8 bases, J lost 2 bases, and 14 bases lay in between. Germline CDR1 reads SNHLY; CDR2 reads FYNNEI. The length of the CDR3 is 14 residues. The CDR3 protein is CASLSGVATDTQYF. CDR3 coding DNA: TGTGCCAGCCTTAGCGGAGTCGCCACAGATACGCAGTATTTT. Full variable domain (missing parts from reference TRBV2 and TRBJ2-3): EPEVTQTPSHQVTQMGQEVILRCVPISNHLYFYWYRQILGQKVEFLVSFYNNEISEKSEIFDDQFSVERPDGSNFTLKIRSTKLEDSAMYFCASLSGVATDTQYFGPGTRLTVL.

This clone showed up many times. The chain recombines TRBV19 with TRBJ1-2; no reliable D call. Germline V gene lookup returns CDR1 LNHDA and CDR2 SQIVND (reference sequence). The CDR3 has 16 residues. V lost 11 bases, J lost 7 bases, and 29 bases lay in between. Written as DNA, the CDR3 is TGTGCCGCGAACCCCAATCCCACATCCCACGTTGGTGGCTACACCTTC. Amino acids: CAANPNPTSHVGGYTF.

CDR3 sequence: CASSLVSGGGEQFF. The CDR3 region has the DNA TGTGCCAGCAGCTTAGTATCAGGGGGCGGTGAGCAGTTCTTC. The chain is built from TRBV7-6 and TRBJ2-1, with 8 bases that match TRBD1. CDR3 length: 14 amino acids. J lost 9 bases, V lost 1 base, and 5 bases had no gene match. CDR1 and CDR2 from the germline V gene are SGHVS and FNYEAQ. The variable domain in full, completed from reference TRBV7-6 and TRBJ2-1, reads GAGVSQSPRYKVTKRGQDVALRCDPISGHVSLYWYRQALGQGPEFLTYFNYEAQQDKSGLPNDRFSAERPEGSISTLTIQRTEQRDSAMYRCASSLVSGGGEQFFGPGTRLTVL.

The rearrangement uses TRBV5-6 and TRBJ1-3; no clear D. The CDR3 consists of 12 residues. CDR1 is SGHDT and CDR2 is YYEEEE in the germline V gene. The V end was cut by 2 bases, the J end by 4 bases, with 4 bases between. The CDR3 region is CASSLQGNTIYF. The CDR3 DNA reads TGTGCCAGCAGCTTACAGGGAAACACCATATATTTT.

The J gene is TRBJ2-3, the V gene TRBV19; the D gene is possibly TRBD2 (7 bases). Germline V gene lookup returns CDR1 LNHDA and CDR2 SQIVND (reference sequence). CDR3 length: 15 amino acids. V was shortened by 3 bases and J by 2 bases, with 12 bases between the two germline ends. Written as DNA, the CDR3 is TGTGCCAGTAGTATGGGGAGGGGGAACACAGATACGCAGTATTTT. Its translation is CASSMGRGNTDTQYF.

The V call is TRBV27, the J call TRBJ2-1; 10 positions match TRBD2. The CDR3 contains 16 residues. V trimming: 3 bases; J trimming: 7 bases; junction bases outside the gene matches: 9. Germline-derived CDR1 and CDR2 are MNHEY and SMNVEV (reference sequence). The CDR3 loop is CASSLVLAGGMNEQFF. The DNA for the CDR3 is TGTGCCAGCAGTTTGGTGTTAGCGGGGGGTATGAATGAGCAGTTCTTC.

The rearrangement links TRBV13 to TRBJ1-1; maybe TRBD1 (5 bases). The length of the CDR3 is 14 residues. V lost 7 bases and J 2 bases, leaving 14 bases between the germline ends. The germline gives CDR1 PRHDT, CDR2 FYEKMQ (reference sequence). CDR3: CASTVGQGNTEAFF. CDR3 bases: TGTGCCAGCACCGTCGGGCAGGGTAACACTGAAGCTTTCTTT.

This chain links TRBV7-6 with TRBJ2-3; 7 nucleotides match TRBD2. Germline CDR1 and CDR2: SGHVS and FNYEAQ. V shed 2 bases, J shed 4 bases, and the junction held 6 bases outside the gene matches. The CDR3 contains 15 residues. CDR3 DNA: TGTGCCAGCAGCTTATCCCTGGGGGGGTCAGATACGCAGTATTTT. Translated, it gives CASSLSLGGSDTQYF.

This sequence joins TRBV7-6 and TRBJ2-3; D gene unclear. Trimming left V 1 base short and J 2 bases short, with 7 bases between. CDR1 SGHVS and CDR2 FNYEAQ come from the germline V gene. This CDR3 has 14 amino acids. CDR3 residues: CASSLGLYTDTQYF. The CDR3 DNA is TGTGCCAGCAGCTTAGGGCTCTACACAGATACGCAGTATTTT.

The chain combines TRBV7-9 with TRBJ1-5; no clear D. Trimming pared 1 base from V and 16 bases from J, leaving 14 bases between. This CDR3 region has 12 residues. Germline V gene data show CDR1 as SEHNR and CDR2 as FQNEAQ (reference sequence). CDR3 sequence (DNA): TGTGCCAGCAGCTTAGAAGGACTTACTAAACATTTT. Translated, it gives CASSLEGLTKHF.

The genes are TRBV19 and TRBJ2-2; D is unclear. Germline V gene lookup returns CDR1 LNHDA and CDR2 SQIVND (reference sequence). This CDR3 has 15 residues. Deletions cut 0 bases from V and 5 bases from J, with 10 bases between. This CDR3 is CASSIDLGFTGELFF. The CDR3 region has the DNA TGTGCCAGTAGTATAGATCTGGGGTTTACCGGGGAGCTGTTTTTT.

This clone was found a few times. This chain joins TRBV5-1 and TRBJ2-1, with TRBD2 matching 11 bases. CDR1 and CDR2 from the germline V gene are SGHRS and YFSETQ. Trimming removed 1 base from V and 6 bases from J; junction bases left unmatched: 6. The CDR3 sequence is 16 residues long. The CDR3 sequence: CASSLSPGLAVNEQFF. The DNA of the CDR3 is TGCGCCAGCAGCTTGTCGCCGGGACTAGCGGTCAATGAGCAGTTCTTC.

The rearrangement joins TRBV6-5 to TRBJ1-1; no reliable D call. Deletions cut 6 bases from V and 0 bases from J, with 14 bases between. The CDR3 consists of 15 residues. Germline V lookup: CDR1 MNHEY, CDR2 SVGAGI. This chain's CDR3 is CASSYGVFMNTEAFF. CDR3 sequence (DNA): TGTGCCAGCAGCTATGGAGTTTTTATGAACACTGAAGCTTTCTTT.

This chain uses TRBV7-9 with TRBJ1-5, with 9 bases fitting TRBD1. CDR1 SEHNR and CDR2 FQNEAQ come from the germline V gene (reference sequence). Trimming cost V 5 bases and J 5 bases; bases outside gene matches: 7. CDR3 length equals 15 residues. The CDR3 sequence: CASSPPGQGDQPQHF. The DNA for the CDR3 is TGTGCCAGCAGCCCACCGGGACAGGGCGATCAGCCCCAGCATTTT.

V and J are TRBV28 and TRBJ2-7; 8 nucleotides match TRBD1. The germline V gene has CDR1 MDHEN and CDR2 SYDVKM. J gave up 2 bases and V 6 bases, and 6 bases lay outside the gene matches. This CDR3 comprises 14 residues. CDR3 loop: CASRAGTGAYEQYF. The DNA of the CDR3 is TGTGCCAGCAGGGCCGGGACAGGAGCCTACGAGCAGTACTTC.

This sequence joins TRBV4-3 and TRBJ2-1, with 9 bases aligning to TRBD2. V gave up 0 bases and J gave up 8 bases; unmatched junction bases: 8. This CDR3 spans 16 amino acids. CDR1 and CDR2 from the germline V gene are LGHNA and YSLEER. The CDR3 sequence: CASSQEGLAWGDEQFF. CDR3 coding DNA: TGCGCCAGCAGCCAAGAAGGACTAGCGTGGGGCGATGAGCAGTTCTTC.

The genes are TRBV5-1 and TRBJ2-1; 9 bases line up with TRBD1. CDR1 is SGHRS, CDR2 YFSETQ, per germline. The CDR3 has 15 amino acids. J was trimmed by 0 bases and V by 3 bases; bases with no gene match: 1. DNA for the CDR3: TGCGCCAGCAGCTCGACAGGGGGCTCCTACAATGAGCAGTTCTTC. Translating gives CASSSTGGSYNEQFF.

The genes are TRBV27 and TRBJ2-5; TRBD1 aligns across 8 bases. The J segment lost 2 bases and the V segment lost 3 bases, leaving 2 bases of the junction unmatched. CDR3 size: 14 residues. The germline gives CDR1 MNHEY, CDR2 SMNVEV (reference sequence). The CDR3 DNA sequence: TGTGCCAGCAGTTTGACAGGGGCGCAAGAGACCCAGTACTTC. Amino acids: CASSLTGAQETQYF.

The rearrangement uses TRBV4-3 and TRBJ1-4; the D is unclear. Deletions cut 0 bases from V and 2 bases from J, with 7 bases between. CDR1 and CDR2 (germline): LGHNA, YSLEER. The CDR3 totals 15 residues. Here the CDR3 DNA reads TGCGCCAGCAGCCAAGACGACGGTACTAATGAAAAACTGTTTTTT. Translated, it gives CASSQDDGTNEKLFF.

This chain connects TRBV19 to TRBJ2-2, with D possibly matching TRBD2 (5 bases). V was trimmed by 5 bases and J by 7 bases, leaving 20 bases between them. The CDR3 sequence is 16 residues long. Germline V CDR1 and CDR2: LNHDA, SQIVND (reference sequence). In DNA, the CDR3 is TGTGCCAGTAGTTTTGGACTGTCGGGTTTAGTCGGGGAGCTGTTTTTT. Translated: CASSFGLSGLVGELFF.

The CDR3 reads CASSSTARRNTEAFF. CDR3 nucleotide sequence: TGTGCCAGCAGCTCCACCGCCCGACGGAACACTGAAGCTTTCTTT. The chain couples TRBV28 to TRBJ1-1; D unclear. Trimming cost V 6 bases and J 1 base, with 15 bases left between them. The CDR3 extends over 15 amino acids. The germline V gene encodes CDR1 MDHEN and CDR2 SYDVKM.

CDR3 coding DNA: TGTGCCAGCAGCCAAGGTGTGAATCAGCCCCAGCATTTT. Its protein product is CASSQGVNQPQHF. This chain uses TRBV14 with TRBJ1-5; no firm D call. V lost 1 base, J lost 4 bases, and 5 bases lay in between. CDR3 length equals 13 residues. Germline lookup yields CDR1 SGHDN and CDR2 FVKESK.

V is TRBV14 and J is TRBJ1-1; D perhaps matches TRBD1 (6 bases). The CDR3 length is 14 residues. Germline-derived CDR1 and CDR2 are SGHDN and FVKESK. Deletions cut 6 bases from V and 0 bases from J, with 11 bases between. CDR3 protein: CASRPRGMNTEAFF. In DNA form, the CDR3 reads TGTGCCAGCAGACCCAGGGGCATGAACACTGAAGCTTTCTTT.